Listed here is a single T cell receptor beta chain. Its antigen is currently unknown. These data are taken from a study of graft-versus-host responses after intestinal transplantation. Study at large: Each transplant was multivisceral, liver-intestinal, or isolated intestinal.

Here immunoSEQ multiplex PCR was the method, and the copy in TCRdb shows in-frame clones only, minus some. In the table there are 37,000 or so clones, about 90% of which are singletons. To release intraepithelial and lamina propria lymphocytes, the graft tissue was processed. General observations from the study: GvH clones occurred in recipient marrow; some first appeared in ileum or blood.

The receptor's source is a human patient who received an intestinal transplant, so some T cells may come from the graft donor. The sample here was ileum tissue, taken 200 to 210 days after intestinal transplant.

The CDR3, as DNA: TGCGCCAGCAGCTCGCCGCTCGGGAAGGAAGCTTTCTTT. It is translated as CASSSPLGKEAFF. This rearrangement joins TRBV5-1 to TRBJ1-1; D is undetermined. The CDR3 covers 13 residues. CDR1 and CDR2 from the germline V gene are SGHRS and YFSETQ. Trimming stripped 3 bases from V and 8 bases from J, with 14 bases between.